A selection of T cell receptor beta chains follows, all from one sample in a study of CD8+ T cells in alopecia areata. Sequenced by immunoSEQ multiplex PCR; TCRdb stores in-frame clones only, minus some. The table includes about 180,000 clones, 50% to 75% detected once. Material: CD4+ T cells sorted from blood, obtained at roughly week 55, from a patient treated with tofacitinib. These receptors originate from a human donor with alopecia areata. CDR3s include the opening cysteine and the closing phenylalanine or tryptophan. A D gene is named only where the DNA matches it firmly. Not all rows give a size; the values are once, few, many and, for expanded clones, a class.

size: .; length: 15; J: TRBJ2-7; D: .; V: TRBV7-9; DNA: TGTGCCAGCAGCTTAGCAGGCAGGGCCGCCTACGAGCAGTACTTC; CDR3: CASSLAGRAAYEQYF
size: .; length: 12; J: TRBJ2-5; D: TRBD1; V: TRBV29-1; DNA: TGCAGCGTGGCAGGGGGTATGGAGACCCAGTACTTC; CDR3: CSVAGGMETQYF
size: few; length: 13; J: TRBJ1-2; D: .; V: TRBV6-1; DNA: TGTGCCAGCAGTGAAGCCTCGTCGGGCGGCTACACCTTC; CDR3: CASSEASSGGYTF
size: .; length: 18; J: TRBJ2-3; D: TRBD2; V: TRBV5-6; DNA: TGTGCCAGCAGTACTAGCGGGGGGGCACCCTCTAGCACAGATACGCAGTATTTT; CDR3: CASSTSGGAPSSTDTQYF
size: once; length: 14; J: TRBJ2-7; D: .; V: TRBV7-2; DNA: TGTGCCAGCAGCTTAGTTTTCCCGGATTACGAGCAGTACTTC; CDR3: CASSLVFPDYEQYF
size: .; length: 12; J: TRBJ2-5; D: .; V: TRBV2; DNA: TGTGCCAGCATGGGCCTTCAAGAGACCCAGTACTTC; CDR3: CASMGLQETQYF
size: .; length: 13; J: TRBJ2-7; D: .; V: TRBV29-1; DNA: TGCAGCGTTGAAGTGCAGGGCTCCTACGAGCAGTACTTC; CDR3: CSVEVQGSYEQYF
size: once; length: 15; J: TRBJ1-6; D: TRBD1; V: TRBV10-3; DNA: TGTGCCATCAGTGACCCGACAGGGGCGATGTCACCCCTCCACTTT; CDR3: CAISDPTGAMSPLHF
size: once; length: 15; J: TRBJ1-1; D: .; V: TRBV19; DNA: TGTGCCAGTAGGATGGACACCCAACCGGGACGTGAAGCTTTCTTT; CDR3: CASRMDTQPGREAFF
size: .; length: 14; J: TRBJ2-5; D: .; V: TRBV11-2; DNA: TGTGCCAGCAGCCCGGACGTCCGAGAGGCGACCCAGTACTTC; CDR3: CASSPDVREATQYF
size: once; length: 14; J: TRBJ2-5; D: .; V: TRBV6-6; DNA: TGTGCCAGCAGACTAGCATCGGGTAAAGAGACCCAGTACTTC; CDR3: CASRLASGKETQYF
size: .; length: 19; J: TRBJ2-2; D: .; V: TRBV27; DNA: TGTGCCAGCACTCCCAGGAGATGGGAGCAAGGGGGGAACACCGGGGAGCTGTTTTTT; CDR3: CASTPRRWEQGGNTGELFF
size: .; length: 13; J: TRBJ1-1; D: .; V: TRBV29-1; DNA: TGCAGCGTTGAAAAGCCTTTGAACACTGAAGCTTTCTTT; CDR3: CSVEKPLNTEAFF
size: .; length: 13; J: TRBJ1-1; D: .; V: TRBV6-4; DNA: TGTGCCAGCAGTGAACACCCGAACACTGAAGCTTTCTTT; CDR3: CASSEHPNTEAFF
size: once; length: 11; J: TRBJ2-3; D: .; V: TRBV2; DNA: TGTGCCAGCCGTTTGACAGATACGCAGTATTTT; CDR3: CASRLTDTQYF
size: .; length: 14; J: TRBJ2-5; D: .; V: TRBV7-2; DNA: TGTGCCAGCAGCCTCAGATCATCTCAAGAGACCCAGTACTTC; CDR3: CASSLRSSQETQYF
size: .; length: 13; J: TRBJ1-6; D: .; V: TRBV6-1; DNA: TGTGCCAGCAGGGTGGAATTGAATTCACCCCTCCACTTT; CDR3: CASRVELNSPLHF
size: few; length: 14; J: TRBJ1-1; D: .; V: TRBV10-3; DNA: TGTGCCATCACCAACGGCAGGGTGAACACTGAAGCTTTCTTT; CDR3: CAITNGRVNTEAFF